This T cell receptor beta chain was captured in a study of T cells in Graves' hyperthyroidism and ophthalmopathy. General observations from the study: Blood also carried most thyroid clonotypes expanded above 0.001.

This clonotype was found a few times. Antigen specificity is unknown. Among ophthalmopathy patients, the Clinical Activity Score reached at least 3, the NOSPECS grade reached at least 4, and duration remained under 3 months. Template material for amplifying TCR beta CDR3 regions consisted of RNA transcripts. HTBI primers were the set used in a first-round RT-PCR of the TCR CDR3. Each CDR3 protein is one row after TCRdb ran MiXCR on the multiplex PCR reads. The sample lists some 490,000 distinct CDR3 sequences, 20% to 25% occurring once. This clonotype was obtained from a woman aged 70-85 years with Graves' ophthalmopathy. The specimen sequenced was blood.

The CDR3 region is CAISGVLAGGTKNIQYF. CDR3 DNA sequence: TGTGCCATCAGTGGGGTCTTGGCGGGAGGTACCAAAAACATTCAGTACTTC. The rearrangement links TRBV10-3 to TRBJ2-4; 8 nucleotides agree with TRBD2. The germline V gene encodes CDR1 ENHRY and CDR2 SYGVKD. After removal of 4 bases from V and 2 bases from J, the junction contained 10 bases not matched to a gene. There are 17 residues in the CDR3.